This T cell receptor beta chain was retrieved from a study of technical replicates of blood from several donors. V lost 2 bases to trimming and J lost 3 bases; unmatched junction nucleotides: 5. The CDR3 sequence is 15 residues long. CDR1 is SGDLS, CDR2 YYNGEE, per germline. Sequencing was performed with immunoSEQ multiplex PCR; in TCRdb, only in-frame clones are kept and a portion is missing. The sample contains roughly 92,000 clones, approximately 96% of which appear only once. This clone was seen only once. The sequencing input was T cells isolated from PBMCs. This clonotype was obtained from a human donor in good health. The chain has TRBV9 and TRBJ1-2, with 9 bases aligning to TRBD1. The CDR3 sequence is CASSVSTGGHYGYTF. The CDR3 DNA sequence: TGTGCCAGCAGCGTCTCCACAGGGGGCCACTATGGCTACACCTTC.